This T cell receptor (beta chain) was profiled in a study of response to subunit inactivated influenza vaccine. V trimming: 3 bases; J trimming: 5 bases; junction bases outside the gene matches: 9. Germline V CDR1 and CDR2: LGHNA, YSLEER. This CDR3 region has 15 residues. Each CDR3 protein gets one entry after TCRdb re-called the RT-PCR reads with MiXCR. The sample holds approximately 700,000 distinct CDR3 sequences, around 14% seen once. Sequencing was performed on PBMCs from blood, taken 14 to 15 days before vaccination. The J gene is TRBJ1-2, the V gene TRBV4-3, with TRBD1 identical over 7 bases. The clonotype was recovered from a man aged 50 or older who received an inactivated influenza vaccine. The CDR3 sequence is CASSQRDSQTYGYTF. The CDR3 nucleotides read TGCGCCAGCAGCCAGAGGGACAGCCAAACATATGGCTACACCTTC.